Listed here is a single TCR beta chain. This clonotype was seen repeatedly, ten times or more. Its antigen is currently not known. No qualities accompany the bases; no much larger clone lies one base away. The sample belongs to a study of read filtering for tumor transcriptome and immune sequencing (dated by TCRdb to about 2020). With regard to the full study: The cohort had some 16 male and approximately 15 female patients with a mean age of roughly 66 years, ranging from about 47 to 90. By revised international staging, about 8 patients were R-ISS I, about 17 were R-ISS II and 7 were R-ISS III. After DNase treatment, whole-transcriptome libraries were prepared using the TruSeq RNA Access Library Prep Kit. Per sample, about 4.05 to 10.27 million TCR-region mapped reads were obtained with IR-seq, compared with only roughly 85 to 1273 with RNA-seq. Using the same bone marrow samples, the study compared TCR repertoires obtained by targeted immune repertoire sequencing with those obtained by bulk whole-transcriptome sequencing. A main aim was a read-filtering strategy for immune repertoire data, specifically whether clonotypes supported by a single read should be removed. The study at large found these results: When single-read clonotypes were removed, the proportions of shared clonotypes in IR-seq and RNA-seq correlated more strongly. Single-read clonotypes made up about four fifths of clonotypes but approximately 3.5% of total reads in IR-seq, and under 75% of clonotypes and about 45% of reads in RNA-seq. The sorted CD138-negative fraction was composed of a mixed bone marrow immune population rather than of purified T cells. Clonotypes were captured by IR-seq at much higher depth and more reliably than by RNA-seq, and smaller IR-seq throughput was sufficient for identification of most shared clonotypes.

Bone marrow was sampled from every patient at the time of active disease. Isolation of bone marrow mononuclear cells was performed by Ficoll-Hypaque density gradient centrifugation. CD138-negative cells were obtained by negative selection after labeling with CD138 magnetic microbeads on a MACS separator, removing myeloma plasma cells. The purity of the isolated cells was checked by flow cytometry with CD138 antibodies on an Attune NxT. Total RNA was extracted using TRIzol reagent and was quantified on a NanoDrop spectrophotometer. For each patient, the CD138-negative bone marrow sample underwent paired RNA-seq and IR-seq. Starting from around 400 ng RNA, TCR libraries were constructed with the Immunoverse kit using molecular barcoded adaptors that cover the alpha/delta and beta/gamma chains. TCR library preparation was performed with the same RNA that was used for transcriptome sequencing. Sequencing of the TCR libraries was done on an Illumina HiSeq 4000 with 2 x 150 cycles. Regarding the original processing steps: TCR reads were aligned to human V, D, J and C references and assembled into CDR3 clonotypes with MiXCR, including quality filtering and error correction. Clonotype counts and gene usage diversity were analyzed with the tcR package in R. For inspection of raw mapping reads, RNA-seq reads were mapped by STAR aligner version 2.5.3a onto GRCh37 of the human genome. To test the effect of sequencing depth on detected clonotypes, IR-seq fastq files were randomly downsampled using Seqtk 1.3. Using fastp trimming at Q25 and MiXCR clonotype assembly, TCRdb reanalyzed the public sequencing data and kept in-frame beta chains. Under each unique CDR3 protein, matching rows form one entry showing the most common genes and DNA. TCRdb's processing, not the authors', yielded these V and J calls. The sample table records 130,000 or so distinct CDR3 sequences; less than 15% of these occur just once. The ten largest clones represent roughly 7.6% of the sample.

The receptor's source is a donor aged 40 or older with multiple myeloma. The sequenced material came from a population of CD138-negative cells sorted from bone marrow. Taken with the paper, the label for cell subset or site translates to: bone marrow mononuclear cells depleted of CD138+ plasma/myeloma cells by negative magnetic selection.

For the CDR3, the sequence is CASSPHKSGLGNTIYF. The DNA sequence is TGTGCCAGCAGCCCTCATAAAAGCGGGCTAGGAAACACCATATATTTT. Rearrangement joined TRBV7-2 to TRBJ1-3; the D gene identity is not certain. The junction carries 18 bases between V and J, which are trimmed by 5 bases and 4 bases respectively. CDR1 and CDR2 are drawn from the germline V gene: SGHTA, FQGNSA. Including the terminal cysteine and phenylalanine, the CDR3 comprises 16 residues. Only the CDR3 portion is preserved as DNA: 48 bases, with reading frame beginning at the first base.